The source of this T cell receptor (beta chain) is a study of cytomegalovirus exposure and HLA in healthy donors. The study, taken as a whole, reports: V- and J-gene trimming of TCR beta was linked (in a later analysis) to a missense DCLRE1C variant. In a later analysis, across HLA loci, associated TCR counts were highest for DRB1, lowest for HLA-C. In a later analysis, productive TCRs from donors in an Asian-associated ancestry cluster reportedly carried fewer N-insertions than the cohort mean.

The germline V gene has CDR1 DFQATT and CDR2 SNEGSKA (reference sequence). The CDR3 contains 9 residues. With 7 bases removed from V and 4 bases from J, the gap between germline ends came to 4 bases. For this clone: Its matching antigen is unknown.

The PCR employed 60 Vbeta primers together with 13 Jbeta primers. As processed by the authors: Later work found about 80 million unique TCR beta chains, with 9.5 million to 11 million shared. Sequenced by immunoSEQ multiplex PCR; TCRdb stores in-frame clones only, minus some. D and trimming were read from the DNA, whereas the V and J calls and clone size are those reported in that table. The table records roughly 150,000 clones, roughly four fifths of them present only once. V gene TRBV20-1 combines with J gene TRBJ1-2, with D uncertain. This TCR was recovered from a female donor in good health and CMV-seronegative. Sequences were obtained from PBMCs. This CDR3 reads CSDGYGYTF. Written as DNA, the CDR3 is TGCAGTGACGGCTATGGCTACACCTTC.